This T cell receptor (beta chain) was observed in a study of CD8+ T cells in alopecia areata. There are a few counts of this clone. Sequencing relied on a cDNA template that was reverse transcribed from extracted RNA. The assay was immunoSEQ multiplex PCR, and TCRdb's table has in-frame clones only and misses some. The table lists about 140,000 clones, roughly half of them singletons, with 0.95% to 1% in the top ten. The sample consisted of CD4+ T cells sorted from blood, taken at week 0. This receptor was identified in a human donor with alopecia areata.

CDR3 DNA: TGTGCCTGGAGAGGGACTAACACTGAAGCTTTCTTT. It specifies CAWRGTNTEAFF. The rearrangement links TRBV30 to TRBJ1-1; a possible D gene is TRBD1 (5 bases). The CDR3 has 12 residues. The germline V and J ends were trimmed by 3 bases and 2 bases, with 7 bases remaining between them. Germline lookup yields CDR1 GTSNPN and CDR2 SVGIG (reference sequence).